The present T cell receptor (beta chain) was sequenced within a study of blood T cell repertoires in COVID-19. CDR3 size: 14 residues. Losses at the gene ends were 6 bases for V and 4 bases for J; bases not matched to a gene: 2. From germline, CDR1 is SGHTA and CDR2 FQGNSA. Original processing notes: Researchers report that nucleated cell counts were estimated from reference gene primer amplification. Here immunoSEQ multiplex PCR was the method, and the copy in TCRdb shows in-frame clones only, minus some. V, J and clone size derive from that table, while D and trimming were established from the DNA sequence. Counted here are 90,000 to 110,000 clones, about four fifths occurring once; the ten biggest clones make up 15%. This clone was recorded once.

The genes are TRBV7-2 and TRBJ2-2; TRBD2 agrees at 10 bases. The sequenced sample consisted of peripheral blood. The clonotype originates from a woman at least 80 years old with acute or convalescent COVID-19. As DNA, the CDR3 is TGTGCCAGCAGGGGACTAGCGAGCACCGGGGAGCTGTTTTTT. Amino acid sequence: CASRGLASTGELFF.